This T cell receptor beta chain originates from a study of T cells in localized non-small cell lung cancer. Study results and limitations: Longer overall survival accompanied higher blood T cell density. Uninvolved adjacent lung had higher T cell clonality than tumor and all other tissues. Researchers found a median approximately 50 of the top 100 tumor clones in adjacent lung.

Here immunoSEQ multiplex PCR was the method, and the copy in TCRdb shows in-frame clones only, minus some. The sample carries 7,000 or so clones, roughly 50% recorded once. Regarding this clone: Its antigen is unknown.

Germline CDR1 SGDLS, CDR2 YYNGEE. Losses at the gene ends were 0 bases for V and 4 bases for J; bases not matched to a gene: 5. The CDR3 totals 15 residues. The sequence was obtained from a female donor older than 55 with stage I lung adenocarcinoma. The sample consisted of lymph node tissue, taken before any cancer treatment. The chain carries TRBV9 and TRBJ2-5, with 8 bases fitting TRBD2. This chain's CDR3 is CASSVAGGPGETQYF. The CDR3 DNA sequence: TGTGCCAGCAGCGTAGCGGGGGGGCCAGGAGAGACCCAGTACTTC. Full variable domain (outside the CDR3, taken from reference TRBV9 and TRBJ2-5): DSGVTQTPKHLITATGQRVTLRCSPRSGDLSVYWYQQSLDQGLQFLIQYYNGEERAKGNILERFSAQQFPDLHSELNLSSLELGDSALYFCASSVAGGPGETQYFGPGTRLLVL.